Listed below are T cell receptor beta chains from one sample, sequenced in a study. TCRdb re-derived calls from the 5' RACE reads in MiXCR, one entry per CDR3 protein. This table has approximately 40,000 distinct CDR3 sequences, about 20% appearing once. Input material: naive CD4+ T cells sorted from a lymph node. These receptors originate from a female donor with breast cancer. Both conserved end residues are part of each CDR3. The D gene is left open where the match is weak. Not all rows give a size; the values are once, few, many and, for expanded clones, a class.

>many|-|TRBJ1-5|TRBV30
TGTGCCTGGGCGGTGGCGGAGGATCAGCCCCAGCATTTT
CAWAVAEDQPQHF
>once|TRBD2|TRBJ2-1|TRBV28
TGTGCCAGCAGGTCAGCGGGAGGATCCTACAATGAGCAGTTCTTC
CASRSAGGSYNEQFF
>few|-|TRBJ1-2|TRBV28
TGTGCCAGCAGTTTAACGGACTATGGCTACACCTTC
CASSLTDYGYTF
>-|-|TRBJ2-7|TRBV6-1
TGTGCCAGCAGTGAAGGGGCCAGCTACGAGCAGTACTTC
CASSEGASYEQYF
>-|TRBD2|TRBJ2-1|TRBV9
TGTGCCAGCAGCGTAGCTAGCGGGAGCCTTTCCTACAATGAGCAGTTCTTC
CASSVASGSLSYNEQFF
>-|-|TRBJ1-1|TRBV18
TGTGCCAGCTCCTACCAGGGGACCGGGACGGCAAACACTGAAGCTTTCTTT
CASSYQGTGTANTEAFF
>few|TRBD1|TRBJ2-7|TRBV5-1
TGCGCCAGCAGCTTGGACAGGGGCGAGCAGTACTTC
CASSLDRGEQYF
>once|-|TRBJ2-7|TRBV20-1
TGCAGTGCTAGAGATCCCACGGACGGGTACGAGCAGTACTTC
CSARDPTDGYEQYF
>-|TRBD1|TRBJ2-5|TRBV20-1
TGCAGTGCTAGAGACGCCGGGACAGGGGGTTTCCAAGAGACCCAGTACTTC
CSARDAGTGGFQETQYF
>few|-|TRBJ1-1|TRBV18
TGTGCCAGCTCACGCGACGGCCCAGACAACACTGAAGCTTTCTTT
CASSRDGPDNTEAFF
>-|-|TRBJ1-2|TRBV20-1
TGCAGTGCCTCAGGGCACAGTAACTATGGCTACACCTTC
CSASGHSNYGYTF
>-|-|TRBJ2-7|TRBV5-1
TGCGCCAGCAGCGTGGAGTGGGACCGACGGGAGCAGTACTTC
CASSVEWDRREQYF
>few|-|TRBJ2-6|TRBV30
TGTGCCTGGAGTGTGGTCGGGCCTGGGGCCAACGTCCTGACTTTC
CAWSVVGPGANVLTF
>few|-|TRBJ2-1|TRBV10-2
TGCGCCAGCAGGAATAACAATGAGCAGTTCTTC
CASRNNNEQFF
>few|-|TRBJ2-1|TRBV7-2
TGTGCCAGCAGCCAAAGAGCAATGAGCTACAATGAGCAGTTCTTC
CASSQRAMSYNEQFF
>-|-|TRBJ2-1|TRBV7-3
TGTGCCAGCAGCTTTCTGGCCTCTGGCTACAATGAGCAGTTCTTC
CASSFLASGYNEQFF
>many|TRBD1|TRBJ2-5|TRBV6-6
TGTGCCAGCAGACTACGGGACAGGGCGGCGGAGACCCAGTACTTC
CASRLRDRAAETQYF
>many|-|TRBJ2-6|TRBV7-3
TGTGCCAGCAGCCGACAGGTGGCTGGGGCCAACGTCCTGACTTTC
CASSRQVAGANVLTF
>medium-sized|TRBD1|TRBJ2-7|TRBV12-3/TRBV12-4
TGTGCCAGCAGTCGTCCGGGACAGGGGTATCCCGAGCAGTACTTC
CASSRPGQGYPEQYF
>few|TRBD2|TRBJ2-7|TRBV5-1
TGCGCCAGCAGCTTGGGGGGGGGTACCGGCGAGCAGTACTTC
CASSLGGGTGEQYF
>few|-|TRBJ1-1|TRBV12-3/TRBV12-4
TGTGCCAGCAGTTTAGTGCCGGGGGCGAGGGACACTGAAGCTTTCTTT
CASSLVPGARDTEAFF
>-|-|TRBJ2-3|TRBV28
TGTGCCAGCAGCTCTACTCAGGGGCCCACGGCGCAGTATTTT
CASSSTQGPTAQYF
>many|TRBD1|TRBJ1-2|TRBV5-1
TGCGCCAGCAGCCCGGGACAGGGTGTTTCTAACTATGGCTACACCTTC
CASSPGQGVSNYGYTF
>-|-|TRBJ2-1|TRBV5-1
TGCGCCAGCAGCATCGACCAGGCGACCGATACGCAGTTCTTC
CASSIDQATDTQFF
>large|-|TRBJ1-2|TRBV7-2
TGTGCCAGCAGTTCCGCCCGCCAGGGAGGTAGTGGCTACACCTTC
CASSSARQGGSGYTF